Listed here are 8 T cell receptor beta chains from one sample, sequenced in a study of cytomegalovirus exposure and HLA in healthy donors. PCR used 60 Vbeta primers and 13 Jbeta primers. Clones were read by immunoSEQ multiplex PCR, and TCRdb kept only the in-frame ones, dropping some. This sample yields around 150,000 clones, of which around 84% are seen a single time; 2% to 2.5% belongs to the top ten. The sequenced material came from PBMCs. These receptor sequences come from a young man in good health and CMV-seropositive.

This chain connects TRBV4-2 to TRBJ2-3; 10 nucleotides match TRBD2. CDR1 and CDR2 (germline): LGHNA, YNFKEQ. V shed 1 base and J 6 bases; nucleotides not matched to a gene: 7. This CDR3 comprises 16 residues. The CDR3 DNA follows: TGTGCCAGCAGCCAAGCAGGAGCGGGGGGGCTGGATACGCAGTATTTT. Protein sequence: CASSQAGAGGLDTQYF.

The chain links TRBV27 to TRBJ2-2, with D possibly TRBD1 on 5 matching bases. Trimming took off 2 bases at V and 5 bases at J, with 9 bases between the two ends. Per germline, CDR1 MNHEY and CDR2 SMNVEV (reference sequence). The CDR3 is 14 residues long. CDR3 DNA: TGTGCCAGCAGTTTAGTCAGGGCAACCGGGGAGCTGTTTTTT. This sequence encodes CASSLVRATGELFF.

V usage is TRBV6-4 and J usage is TRBJ1-3; TRBD1 matches at 8 bases. The V and J ends lost 9 bases and 3 bases, in that order; junction bases with no gene match: 4. Per germline, CDR1 MRHNA and CDR2 SNTAGT. The CDR3 contains 13 residues. The CDR3 DNA sequence: TGTGCCAGAGACAGGGGTGGTGGAAACACCATATATTTT. Translated: CARDRGGGNTIYF.

This chain uses TRBV15 with TRBJ1-1; the D gene is possibly TRBD1 (6 bases). V was trimmed by 0 bases and J by 0 bases, leaving 11 bases between them. The germline CDR1 and CDR2 sequences are LNHNV and YYDKDF (reference sequence). This CDR3 comprises 16 residues. The CDR3: CATSREQGRMNTEAFF. For the CDR3, the DNA is TGTGCCACCAGCAGAGAACAGGGAAGAATGAACACTGAAGCTTTCTTT.

V usage is TRBV7-9 and J usage is TRBJ2-1; TRBD1 matches at 8 bases. Germline V lookup: CDR1 SEHNR, CDR2 FQNEAQ (reference sequence). V was clipped by 5 bases and J by 5 bases; unmatched bases: 8. This CDR3 has 15 amino acids. DNA for the CDR3: TGTGCCAGCAGCCTCGGGACAGGCTGGGACAATGAGCAGTTCTTC. Translating gives CASSLGTGWDNEQFF.

The chain is built from TRBV5-6 and TRBJ2-7; 9 bases match TRBD2. With V trimmed by 0 bases and J by 1 base, 5 bases remained unmatched. Germline V CDR1 and CDR2: SGHDT, YYEEEE. The CDR3 consists of 16 residues. The CDR3 sequence is CASSLATTSGSYEQYF. In DNA form, the CDR3 reads TGTGCCAGCAGCTTGGCCACGACTAGCGGTTCCTACGAGCAGTACTTC.

This clone was picked up one time. The chain has TRBV5-5 and TRBJ1-6; 7 bases are a match to TRBD1. From germline, CDR1 is SGHKS and CDR2 YYEKEE (reference sequence). The CDR3 loop spans 15 amino acids. Unmatched junction bases numbered 12, after V lost 5 bases and J lost 10 bases. DNA for the CDR3: TGTGCCAGCAGTTATAAACAGGGGTTTGAGTCACCCCTCCACTTT. This encodes CASSYKQGFESPLHF.

The chain uses TRBV7-9 and TRBJ1-1; 7 bases match TRBD1. V lost 7 bases to trimming and J lost 0 bases; unmatched junction nucleotides: 5. Germline V CDR1 and CDR2: SEHNR, FQNEAQ (reference sequence). The CDR3 has 14 residues. In nucleotides, the CDR3 is TGTGCCAGCACACCGGACAGGCTGAACACTGAAGCTTTCTTT. This codes for CASTPDRLNTEAFF. The whole variable domain, filled in from reference TRBV7-9 and TRBJ1-1, reads DTGVSQNPRHKITKRGQNVTFRCDPISEHNRLYWYRQTLGQGPEFLTYFQNEAQLEKSRLLSDRFSAERPKGSFSTLEIQRTEQGDSAMYLCASTPDRLNTEAFFGQGTRLTVV.